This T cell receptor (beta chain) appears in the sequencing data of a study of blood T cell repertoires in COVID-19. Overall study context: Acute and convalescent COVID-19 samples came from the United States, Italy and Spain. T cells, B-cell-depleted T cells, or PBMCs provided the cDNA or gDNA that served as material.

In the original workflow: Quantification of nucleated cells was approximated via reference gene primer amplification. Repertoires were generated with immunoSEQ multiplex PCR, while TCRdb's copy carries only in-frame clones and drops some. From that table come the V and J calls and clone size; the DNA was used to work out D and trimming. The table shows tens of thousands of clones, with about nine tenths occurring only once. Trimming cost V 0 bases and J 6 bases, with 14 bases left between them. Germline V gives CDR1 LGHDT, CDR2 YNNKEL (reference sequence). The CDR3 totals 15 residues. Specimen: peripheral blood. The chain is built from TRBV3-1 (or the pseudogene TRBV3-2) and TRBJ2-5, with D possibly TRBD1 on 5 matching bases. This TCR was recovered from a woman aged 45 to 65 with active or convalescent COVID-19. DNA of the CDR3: TGTGCCAGCAGCCAAGATGTTGGGGCCAGCCAGACCCAGTACTTC. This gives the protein CASSQDVGASQTQYF.